The next 18 T cell receptor beta chains were all read from a single sample in a study of T cells after yellow fever vaccination. Each CDR3 protein is one row after TCRdb ran MiXCR on the 5' RACE reads. Of some 420,000 distinct CDR3 sequences listed, roughly a sixth are singletons. The material sequenced was PBMCs, taken before the yellow fever booster vaccination. The receptors shown here come from a man younger than 35 who received the YFV17D yellow fever vaccine.

This clonotype was seen a handful of times. The chain has TRBV20-1 and TRBJ2-3, with 8 bases matching TRBD2. Trimming took 6 bases from V and 5 from J; bases not matched to a gene: 7. CDR1 is DFQATT and CDR2 is SNEGSKA in the germline V gene (reference sequence). The CDR3 contains 13 residues. The CDR3 DNA reads TGCAGTGCCCATAGCGGGGTGAGAGATACGCAGTATTTT. As protein: CSAHSGVRDTQYF.

This clonotype came up a few times. This rearrangement joins TRBV6-2 or TRBV6-3 to TRBJ2-4, with 7 positions matching TRBD2. V dropped 10 bases and J dropped 5; count of bases not matched to a gene: 11. Germline CDR1 reads MNHEY; CDR2 reads SVGEGT. The CDR3 loop spans 14 amino acids. Here the CDR3 DNA reads TGTGCCACCATTCTGGGAGGGTCCCAAAACATTCAGTACTTC. Translation gives CATILGGSQNIQYF.

This clonotype was counted a few times. J is TRBJ2-5 and V is TRBV5-1; 9 nucleotides line up with TRBD2. Germline V gives CDR1 SGHRS, CDR2 YFSETQ. The CDR3 covers 14 residues. V shed 3 bases and J 4 bases; nucleotides not matched to a gene: 4. The CDR3 sequence: CASSWAAGGETQYF. The CDR3 DNA reads TGCGCCAGCAGCTGGGCAGCGGGGGGAGAGACCCAGTACTTC.

The chain carries TRBV5-1 and TRBJ1-1, with D unclear. Per germline, CDR1 SGHRS and CDR2 YFSETQ. V gave up 6 bases and J gave up 0 bases, with 9 bases separating them. The CDR3 loop spans 13 amino acids. The CDR3: CASMRQVNTEAFF. As DNA, the CDR3 is TGCGCCAGCATGCGGCAGGTGAACACTGAAGCTTTCTTT.

This clonotype occurred many times. The gene calls are TRBV6-5 and TRBJ1-2, with D possibly TRBD1 on 5 matching bases. Deletions cut 0 bases from V and 0 bases from J, with 8 bases between. The germline CDR1 and CDR2 sequences are MNHEY and SVGAGI. This CDR3 spans 15 amino acids. The CDR3 loop is CASSYSGGSNYGYTF. DNA for the CDR3: TGTGCCAGCAGTTACTCGGGGGGATCTAACTATGGCTACACCTTC.

This clonotype has just one count. The chain recombines TRBV5-4 with TRBJ2-1; 9 bases line up with TRBD1. The CDR3 runs 13 residues. In germline, CDR1 is SGHNT, CDR2 YYREEE (reference sequence). V dropped 5 bases and J dropped 5; count of bases not matched to a gene: 2. As DNA, the CDR3 is TGTGCCAGCAGGACAGGGGGAAACAATGAGCAGTTCTTC. It yields the protein CASRTGGNNEQFF.

This chain joins TRBV4-2 and TRBJ2-3; D remains unclear. The germline V and J ends were trimmed by 0 bases and 6 bases, with 16 bases remaining between them. Germline V gene lookup returns CDR1 LGHNA and CDR2 YNFKEQ. The CDR3 runs 16 residues. DNA for the CDR3: TGTGCCAGCAGCCAAGAAAGAGGCGGCTATGGGGATACGCAGTATTTT. This gives the protein CASSQERGGYGDTQYF.

The rearrangement uses TRBV18 and TRBJ1-2; D gene ambiguous. With 6 bases removed from V and 3 bases from J, the gap between germline ends came to 11 bases. Germline V CDR1 and CDR2: KGHSH, LQKENI. The CDR3 extends over 13 amino acids. The CDR3 sequence is CASSPDIDYGYTF. The CDR3 DNA sequence: TGTGCCAGCTCCCCCGACATAGACTATGGCTACACCTTC.

Only a few counts were recorded for this clonotype. The chain uses TRBV5-4 and TRBJ2-4; possibly TRBD1 or TRBD2 for D (5 bases each). The CDR3 has 15 amino acids. V dropped 0 bases and J dropped 8 bases, with 15 bases sitting between them. Germline lookup yields CDR1 SGHNT and CDR2 YYREEE (reference sequence). The CDR3 DNA reads TGTGCCAGCAGCTTGGAAGGGACGTTGGGTGACATTCAGTACTTC. This translates into CASSLEGTLGDIQYF.

This clonotype was counted a few times. The gene calls are TRBV12-3 or TRBV12-4 and TRBJ2-3; TRBD1 matches at 10 bases. With 6 bases clipped from V and 1 base from J, the junction kept 10 bases outside the gene matches. The length of the CDR3 is 17 residues. The DNA of the CDR3 is TGTGCCAGCAGGGATATTGGCGGGACAGGGGGCACAGATACGCAGTATTTT. It yields the protein CASRDIGGTGGTDTQYF.

The CDR3, as DNA: TGTGCCAGCAGCTTAGTAGGACAGGTGGCCGGGGAGCTGTTTTTT. It yields the protein CASSLVGQVAGELFF. The chain is built from TRBV7-2 and TRBJ2-2, with 7 bases fitting TRBD1. The CDR3 has 15 amino acids. Germline V gene lookup returns CDR1 SGHTA and CDR2 FQGNSA. Germline trimming cut 1 base from V and 6 bases from J; bases unmatched to any gene: 5.

The genes are TRBV5-1 and TRBJ1-4; D ambiguous. Trimming took off 5 bases at V and 5 bases at J, with 10 bases between the two ends. Germline lookup yields CDR1 SGHRS and CDR2 YFSETQ. This CDR3 contains 13 residues. CDR3 coding DNA: TGCGCCAGCAGTGCCGATTTGAATGAAAAACTGTTTTTT. Translation gives CASSADLNEKLFF. The full variable domain, rest sourced from reference TRBV5-1 and TRBJ1-4, is KAGVTQTPRYLIKTRGQQVTLSCSPISGHRSVSWYQQTPGQGLQFLFEYFSETQRNKGNFPGRFSGRQFSNSRSEMNVSTLELGDSALYLCASSADLNEKLFFGSGTQLSVL.

This clonotype has just a few counts. The rearrangement joins TRBV7-9 to TRBJ1-2; a possible D gene is TRBD1 (5 bases). The length of the CDR3 is 14 residues. The V gene lost 3 bases and the J gene lost 8 bases, with 16 bases spanning the gap. Germline V gene sequence: CDR1 SEHNR, CDR2 FQNEAQ (reference sequence). The CDR3 DNA sequence: TGTGCCAGCAGCTTCTTCCAGGGCACGGGCGGCTACACCTTC. It translates to CASSFFQGTGGYTF.

The table lists this clonotype with a few counts. The V and J genes are TRBV7-3 and TRBJ1-2; D may be TRBD1 (5 bases). CDR1 is SGHTA, CDR2 FQGTGA, per germline. The V end was cut by 5 bases, the J end by 2 bases, with 15 bases between. The CDR3 totals 15 residues. The CDR3 DNA follows: TGTGCCAGCAGCGCCGCTGGGGGAGAGAACTATGGCTACACCTTC. This codes for CASSAAGGENYGYTF.

The sample holds one count of this clonotype. This chain links TRBV5-1 with TRBJ1-2; D ambiguous. This CDR3 has 13 residues. The germline V gene has CDR1 SGHRS and CDR2 YFSETQ. V lost 3 bases, J lost 7 bases, and 13 bases lay in between. Here the CDR3 DNA reads TGCGCCAGCAGCTCGGACCCCGTAGGTGGCTACACCTTC. Translation gives CASSSDPVGGYTF.

The chain has TRBV20-1 and TRBJ2-1; 12 positions agree with TRBD2. The CDR3 has 13 residues. V gave up 8 bases and J gave up 8 bases; unmatched junction bases: 7. CDR1 and CDR2 (germline): DFQATT, SNEGSKA (reference sequence). The CDR3 here is CSTWTSGNDEQFF. In DNA, the CDR3 is TGCAGTACTTGGACTAGCGGGAATGATGAGCAGTTCTTC.

J is TRBJ1-1 and V is TRBV28; D remains unclear. V lost 6 bases and J lost 0, with 11 bases in between. In germline, CDR1 is MDHEN, CDR2 SYDVKM. The CDR3 length is 14 residues. The CDR3 reads CASSKGRVNTEAFF. CDR3 nucleotide sequence: TGTGCCAGCAGCAAAGGCCGCGTGAACACTGAAGCTTTCTTT.

The chain employs TRBV28 and TRBJ1-1, with D tentatively TRBD1 (5 bases). CDR1 is MDHEN and CDR2 is SYDVKM in the germline V gene. The CDR3 sequence is 12 residues long. V shed 5 bases and J shed 11 bases, with 15 bases lying between them. CDR3 bases: TGTGCCAGCAGTATAAGTTCAGGGCATGCTTTCTTT. This translates into CASSISSGHAFF.